The 8 T cell receptor beta chains below were found in one sample sequenced in a study of regulatory T cells in long-lasting Graves disease. The time point denotes: newly diagnosed GD, antithyroid drugs for less than 3 months. PBMCs provided the RNA from which the TCR library was made. Assembly of TCR beta libraries relied on iRepertoire HTBI primers together with Arm-PCR of CDR3 regions. TCRdb redid the calling of the multiplex PCR reads with MiXCR, one entry per CDR3 protein. The sample carries about half a million distinct CDR3 sequences, around 13% recorded once. These same data were also listed under a study on T cells in Graves' hyperthyroidism and ophthalmopathy.

Sequenced here: peripheral blood mononuclear cells (PBMCs), sampled at new diagnosis, from a patient treated with antithyroid drugs. These receptors came from a woman aged 25 to 39 with Graves disease.

This clonotype occurred many times. The chain has TRBV27 and TRBJ1-2; TRBD1 is a possible D gene (5 bases). The CDR3 is 15 amino acids. Germline CDR1 and CDR2: MNHEY and SMNVEV (reference sequence). V was cut by 6 bases and J by 2 bases, with 16 bases left in between. The DNA for the CDR3 is TGTGCCAGCAGGACCGGAGGGACGGGCAACTATGGCTACACCTTC. Its translation: CASRTGGTGNYGYTF.

This clonotype occurred a few times. The rearrangement uses TRBV4-3 and TRBJ2-1, with 9 positions matching TRBD1. Germline trimming cut 3 bases from V and 5 bases from J; bases unmatched to any gene: 5. The CDR3 is 15 amino acids. The germline CDR1 and CDR2 sequences are LGHNA and YSLEER. The CDR3 reads CASSHGTGINNEQFF. CDR3 bases: TGCGCCAGCAGCCACGGGACAGGGATAAACAATGAGCAGTTCTTC.

The chain combines TRBV6-9 with TRBJ2-6; D is ambiguous. The CDR3 is made up of 15 amino acids. Between the trimmed V and J ends, which lost 3 bases and 1 base, there was a span of 7 bases. Germline CDR1 is MNHGY and CDR2 is SVAAGI. The CDR3 sequence is CASSYSPSGANVLTF. The CDR3 DNA reads as TGTGCCAGCAGTTACTCTCCATCTGGGGCCAACGTCCTGACTTTC.

Remarks on this clonotype: It may be a read error: a sequence one base away is much more abundant. The J gene is TRBJ1-1, the V gene TRBV7-9; unclear D gene. V dropped 5 bases and J dropped 0 bases, with 16 bases sitting between them. Germline V gives CDR1 SEHNR, CDR2 FQNEAQ (reference sequence). The CDR3 is 16 amino acids. This chain's CDR3 is CASSAYEGPLNTEAFF. The CDR3 bases are TGTGCCAGCAGCGCTTACGAGGGTCCACTGAACACTGAAGCTTTCTTT.

There are many counts of this clonotype. The CDR3 loop reads CASSPQAGGLNEAFF. CDR3 DNA sequence: TGTGCCAGCTCACCACAGGCAGGGGGCTTAAATGAAGCTTTCTTT. This chain uses TRBV18 with TRBJ1-1; 8 bases agree with TRBD1. V trimming: 1 base; J trimming: 7 bases; junction bases outside the gene matches: 8. The CDR3 spans 15 residues. The germline CDR1 and CDR2 sequences are KGHSH and LQKENI. Combining the CDR3 with reference TRBV18 and TRBJ1-1 gives the whole variable domain NAGVMQNPRHLVRRRGQEARLRCSPMKGHSHVYWYRQLPEEGLKFMVYLQKENIIDESGMPKERFSAEFPKEGPSILRIQQVVRGDSAAYFCASSPQAGGLNEAFFGQGTRLTVV.

This chain uses TRBV12-3 or TRBV12-4 with TRBJ1-6; D gene ambiguous. This CDR3 contains 14 residues. Deletions cut 3 bases from V and 5 bases from J, with 8 bases between. The CDR3 is CASSFQMNNSPLHF. The CDR3 nucleotides are TGTGCCAGCAGTTTCCAGATGAATAATTCACCCCTCCACTTT.

This clonotype was counted ten times or more. This chain joins TRBV28 and TRBJ2-1, with D tentatively TRBD1 or TRBD2 (5 bases each). V was trimmed by 4 bases and J by 9 bases, leaving 16 bases between them. The CDR3 totals 14 residues. Germline values: CDR1 MDHEN, CDR2 SYDVKM. CDR3 amino acids: CASSSDRDPSEQFF. CDR3 coding DNA: TGTGCCAGCAGTTCAGACCGGGACCCCAGTGAGCAGTTCTTC.

This clonotype was observed at least ten times. The chain employs TRBV6-5 and TRBJ2-5, with D possibly being TRBD2 (5 bases). V was cut by 0 bases and J by 0 bases, with 8 bases left in between. The CDR3 totals 15 residues. Germline-derived CDR1 and CDR2 are MNHEY and SVGAGI. This CDR3 is CASSYSWENQETQYF. CDR3 bases: TGTGCCAGCAGTTACTCTTGGGAGAACCAAGAGACCCAGTACTTC.